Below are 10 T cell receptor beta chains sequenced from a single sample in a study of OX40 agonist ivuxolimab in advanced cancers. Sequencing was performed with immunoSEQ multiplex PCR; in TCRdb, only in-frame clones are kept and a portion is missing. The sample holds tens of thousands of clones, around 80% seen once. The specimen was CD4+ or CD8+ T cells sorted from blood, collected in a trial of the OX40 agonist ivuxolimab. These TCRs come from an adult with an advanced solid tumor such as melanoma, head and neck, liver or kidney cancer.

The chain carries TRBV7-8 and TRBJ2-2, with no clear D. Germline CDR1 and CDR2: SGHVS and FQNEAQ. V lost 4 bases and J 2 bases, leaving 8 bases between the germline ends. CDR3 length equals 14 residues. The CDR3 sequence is CASSSRRNTGELFF. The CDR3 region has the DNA TGTGCCAGCAGCTCCCGTCGAAACACCGGGGAGCTGTTTTTT.

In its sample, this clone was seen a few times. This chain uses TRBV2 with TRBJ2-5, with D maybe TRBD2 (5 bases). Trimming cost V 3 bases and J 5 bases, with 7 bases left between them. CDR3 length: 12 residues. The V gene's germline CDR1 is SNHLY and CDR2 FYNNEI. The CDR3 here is CASSEGGETQYF. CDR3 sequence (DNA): TGTGCCAGCAGTGAGGGCGGGGAGACCCAGTACTTC.

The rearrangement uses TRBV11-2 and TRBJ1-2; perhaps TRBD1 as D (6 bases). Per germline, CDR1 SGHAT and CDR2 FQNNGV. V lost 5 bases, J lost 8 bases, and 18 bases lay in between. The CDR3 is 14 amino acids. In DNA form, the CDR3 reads TGTGCCAGCAGCCAGATCCCAGGGGCTGGCGGCTACACCTTC. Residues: CASSQIPGAGGYTF.

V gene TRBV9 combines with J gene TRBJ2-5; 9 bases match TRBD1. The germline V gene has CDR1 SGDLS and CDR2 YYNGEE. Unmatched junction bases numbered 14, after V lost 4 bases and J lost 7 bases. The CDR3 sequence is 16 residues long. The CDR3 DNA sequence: TGTGCCAGCAGCTCAGGGGTCGGACAGGGGTTTCGGACCCAGTACTTC. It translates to CASSSGVGQGFRTQYF.

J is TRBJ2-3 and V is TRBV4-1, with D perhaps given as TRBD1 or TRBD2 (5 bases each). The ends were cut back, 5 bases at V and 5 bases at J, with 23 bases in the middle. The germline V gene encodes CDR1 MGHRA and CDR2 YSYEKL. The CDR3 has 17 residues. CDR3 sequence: CASSNGGGRTRGDTQYF. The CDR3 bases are TGCGCCAGCAGCAACGGCGGCGGGCGGACAAGAGGAGATACGCAGTATTTT.

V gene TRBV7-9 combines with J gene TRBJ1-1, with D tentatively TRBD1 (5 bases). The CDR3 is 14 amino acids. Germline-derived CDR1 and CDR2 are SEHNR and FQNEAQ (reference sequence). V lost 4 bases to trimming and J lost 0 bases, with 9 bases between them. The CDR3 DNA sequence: TGTGCCAGCAGCTCGGGACGGATGAACACTGAAGCTTTCTTT. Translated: CASSSGRMNTEAFF.

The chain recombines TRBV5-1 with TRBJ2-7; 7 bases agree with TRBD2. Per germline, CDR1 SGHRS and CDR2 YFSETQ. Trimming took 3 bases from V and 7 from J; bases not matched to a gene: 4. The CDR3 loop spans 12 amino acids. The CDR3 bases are TGCGCCAGCAGCTCCACCGGGGGGGAGCAGTACTTC. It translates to CASSSTGGEQYF.

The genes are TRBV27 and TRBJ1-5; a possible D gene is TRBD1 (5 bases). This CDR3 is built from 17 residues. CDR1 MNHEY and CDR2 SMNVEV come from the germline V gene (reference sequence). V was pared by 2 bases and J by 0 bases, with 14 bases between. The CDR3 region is CASSLLPGTVSNQPQHF. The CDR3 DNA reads TGTGCCAGCAGTTTACTCCCCGGGACGGTTAGCAATCAGCCCCAGCATTTT.

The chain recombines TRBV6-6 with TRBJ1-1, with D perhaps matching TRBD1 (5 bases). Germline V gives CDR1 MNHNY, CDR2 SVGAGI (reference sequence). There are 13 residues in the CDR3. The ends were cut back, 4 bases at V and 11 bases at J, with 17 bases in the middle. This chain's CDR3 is CASSSSDSFEAFF. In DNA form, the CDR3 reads TGTGCCAGCAGTTCGAGCGACAGTTTCGAGGCTTTCTTT.

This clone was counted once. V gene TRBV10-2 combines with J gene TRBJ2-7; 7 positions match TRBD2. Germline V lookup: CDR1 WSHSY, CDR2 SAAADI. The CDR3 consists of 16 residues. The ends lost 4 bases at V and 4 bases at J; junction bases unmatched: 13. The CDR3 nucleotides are TGCGCCAGCAGTGGGGGAGCTAGCGGCAACTTATACGAGCAGTACTTC. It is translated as CASSGGASGNLYEQYF.